The 10 T cell receptor beta chains below were found in one sample sequenced in a study of CD8 T cells in ankylosing spondylitis (dated by TCRdb to 2016 to 2017). Library preparation employed 5' RACE. Instrument on record: Illumina HiSeq 2500. The raw public data were reprocessed by TCRdb itself: fastp quality trimming at Q25, MiXCR clonotype calling, in-frame beta chains only. Rows are unified per CDR3 protein, each entry keeping the most common DNA and genes. Recorded for this sample are hundreds of thousands of distinct CDR3 sequences; roughly 20% of them occurred a single time. The top ten clonotypes cover around 7.8% of the sample. The specimen sequenced was blood, either unsorted or a sorted T cell fraction (not recorded which). The receptors here all came from a male donor with ankylosing spondylitis or in good health (not recorded which).

Many counts were recorded for this clonotype. The chain combines TRBV5-1 with TRBJ1-4; 7 positions agree with TRBD1. The length of the CDR3 is 14 residues. The trim removed 5 bases at V and 5 bases at J, leaving 6 bases unmatched. Germline V CDR1 and CDR2: SGHRS, YFSETQ. The CDR3 protein is CASSTGTVNEKLFF. CDR3 DNA: TGCGCCAGCAGTACCGGGACAGTCAATGAAAAACTGTTTTTT. Using reference TRBV5-1 and TRBJ1-4 for the parts outside the CDR3, the full variable domain is KAGVTQTPRYLIKTRGQQVTLSCSPISGHRSVSWYQQTPGQGLQFLFEYFSETQRNKGNFPGRFSGRQFSNSRSEMNVSTLELGDSALYLCASSTGTVNEKLFFGSGTQLSVL.

This clonotype came up a few times. J is TRBJ2-5 and V is TRBV6-1; D remains ambiguous. The V end lost 0 bases, the J end lost 1 base, and 9 bases lay between the germline ends. In germline, CDR1 is MNHNS, CDR2 SASEGT. This CDR3 is 15 amino acids long. The CDR3: CASSEALGIQETQYF. The CDR3 DNA reads TGTGCCAGCAGTGAAGCGCTTGGCATCCAAGAGACCCAGTACTTC.

In this sample, this clonotype turned up a few times. This chain uses TRBV12-3 or TRBV12-4 with TRBJ2-5; D is possibly TRBD1 (5 bases). This CDR3 has 16 residues. V lost 7 bases and J lost 5, with 23 bases in between. The CDR3 reads CASTVGQNRVTETQYF. CDR3 DNA: TGTGCCAGCACCGTGGGGCAGAACCGCGTTACCGAGACCCAGTACTTC.

As DNA, the CDR3 is TGTGCCACCAGTGATTCTGGGCGAGAAAGGGCCCAGTACTTC. Translated, it gives CATSDSGRERAQYF. The J gene is TRBJ2-5, the V gene TRBV24-1; no firm D call. Trimming shortened V by 2 bases and J by 9 bases, and 15 bases separated the two germline ends. The length of the CDR3 is 14 residues. The germline V gene has CDR1 KGHDR and CDR2 SFDVKD.

This chain connects TRBV5-1 to TRBJ2-1; 11 bases line up with TRBD1. This CDR3 contains 15 residues. J lost 5 bases, V lost 2 bases, and 3 bases had no gene match. Looked up from germline, CDR1 is SGHRS and CDR2 is YFSETQ. Here the CDR3 DNA reads TGCGCCAGCAGCTTCGGACAGGGGGCTAACAATGAGCAGTTCTTC. It is translated as CASSFGQGANNEQFF.

About this clonotype: A much larger clonotype is one base distant, so this may be a read error. The V call is TRBV10-1, the J call TRBJ2-2; D is possibly TRBD2 (6 bases). Germline V CDR1 and CDR2: WNHNN, SYGVQD (reference sequence). The CDR3 runs 12 residues. CDR3 protein: CASSENTGGLFF. The CDR3 nucleotides are TGCGCCAGCAGTGAGAACACCGGGGGGCTGTTTTTT.

The chain is built from TRBV6-5 and TRBJ1-2; no reliable D call. Germline CDR1 is MNHEY and CDR2 is SVGAGI. Trimming left V 4 bases short and J 8 bases short, with 17 bases between. CDR3 length equals 14 residues. The CDR3 nucleotides are TGTGCCAGCAGTTTGACACGATTATTGGGAGGCTACACCTTC. Amino acids: CASSLTRLLGGYTF.

This clonotype occurred many times. The rearrangement joins TRBV29-1 to TRBJ1-1; no clear D. CDR3 length equals 13 residues. Trimming took 3 bases from V and 0 from J, leaving 8 bases between them. Per the germline V gene, CDR1 is SQVTM and CDR2 is ANQGSEA. This chain's CDR3 is CSVDRQMNTEAFF. The CDR3, as DNA: TGCAGCGTTGATAGGCAGATGAACACTGAAGCTTTCTTT.

The table lists this clonotype with a few counts. The rearrangement links TRBV28 to TRBJ2-5, with no clear D. This CDR3 contains 14 residues. V was pared by 3 bases and J by 5 bases, with 13 bases between. Germline CDR1 and CDR2: MDHEN and SYDVKM. In DNA, the CDR3 is TGTGCCAGCAGTTTGCCTGGGGTATCGGAGACCCAGTACTTC. It is translated as CASSLPGVSETQYF.

The V gene is TRBV20-1, the J gene TRBJ2-1; 11 bases match TRBD2. The CDR3 extends over 14 amino acids. In germline, CDR1 is DFQATT, CDR2 SNEGSKA (reference sequence). Trimming took 5 bases from V and 4 from J; bases not matched to a gene: 4. The CDR3 is CSALVAGGYNEQFF. CDR3 in DNA: TGCAGTGCTTTGGTAGCGGGAGGGTACAATGAGCAGTTCTTC.